Shown below are 16 T cell receptor beta chains from a single sample sequenced in a study of T cell changes during pregnancy in multiple sclerosis. Here immunoSEQ multiplex PCR was the method, and the copy in TCRdb shows in-frame clones only, minus some. The sample records tens of thousands of clones, around 94% being singletons. The specimen comprised peripheral blood, sampled before pregnancy. The receptors stem from a female donor with multiple sclerosis, enrolled in a pregnancy study.

The V call is TRBV1, the J call TRBJ2-1; TRBD2, the table's D call, was not compared with the DNA. TRBV1 is flagged as a pseudogene. The CDR3 is 14 amino acids. The CDR3 here is CTSSQDTRYFEQFF. CDR3 nucleotides: TGCACCAGCAGCCAAGATACGCGGTACTTTGAGCAGTTCTTC.

The rearrangement joins TRBV9 to TRBJ1-1; the D is unclear. Germline values: CDR1 SGDLS, CDR2 YYNGEE. CDR3 size: 19 residues. Trimming cost V 0 bases and J 3 bases, with 24 bases left between them. The CDR3 region is CASSVADGSGGVMDTEAFF. As DNA, the CDR3 is TGTGCCAGCAGCGTAGCTGACGGGTCAGGCGGGGTCATGGACACTGAAGCTTTCTTT.

The chain joins TRBV25-1 to TRBJ2-3; 7 positions agree with TRBD2. Germline CDR1 reads MGHDK; CDR2 reads SYGVNS. CDR3 length: 15 amino acids. The V gene end was trimmed by 2 bases and the J gene end by 4 bases; junction bases not matched to a gene: 6. The CDR3 spells CASSEGTAGADTQYF. In DNA, the CDR3 is TGTGCCAGCAGTGAAGGTACCGCGGGAGCAGATACGCAGTATTTT.

The chain recombines TRBV5-1 with TRBJ1-4; tentative D call: TRBD1 (6 bases). This CDR3 spans 14 amino acids. V gave up 4 bases and J gave up 10 bases, with 17 bases separating them. The V gene's germline CDR1 is SGHRS and CDR2 YFSETQ. CDR3 DNA: TGCGCCAGCAGCGACAGGCCCCGTGGTGTAAAACTGTTTTTT. This codes for CASSDRPRGVKLFF.

This clone was seen once. The chain joins TRBV29-1 to TRBJ2-1; TRBD2 is a possible D gene (5 bases). The CDR3 is 13 residues long. Trimming pared 4 bases from V and 10 bases from J, leaving 17 bases between. The germline V gene has CDR1 SQVTM and CDR2 ANQGSEA. The CDR3 DNA is TGCAGCGTTGTAGAGAAAAACGGGAAGGAGCAGTTCTTC. This translates into CSVVEKNGKEQFF.

V is TRBV5-1 and J is TRBJ1-4; D remains unclear. The germline V and J ends were trimmed by 0 bases and 3 bases, with 6 bases remaining between them. The length of the CDR3 is 14 residues. Germline loops: CDR1 SGHRS, CDR2 YFSETQ. The CDR3 loop is CASSLGRANEKLFF. CDR3 nucleotides: TGCGCCAGCAGCTTGGGGAGGGCTAATGAAAAACTGTTTTTT.

In its sample, this clone was seen once. The rearrangement joins TRBV29-1 to TRBJ2-1, with 8 bases fitting TRBD2. Losses at the gene ends were 5 bases for V and 0 bases for J; bases not matched to a gene: 6. The V gene's germline CDR1 is SQVTM and CDR2 ANQGSEA. This CDR3 is 15 amino acids long. This CDR3 reads CSVQTSGSSYNEQFF. The CDR3 DNA follows: TGCAGCGTTCAAACTAGCGGCAGCTCCTACAATGAGCAGTTCTTC.

The chain uses TRBV7-2 and TRBJ2-5, with 10 bases matching TRBD2. This CDR3 has 16 amino acids. CDR1 is SGHTA and CDR2 is FQGNSA in the germline V gene. Trimming at V came to 6 bases and at J to 0 bases, leaving 7 bases not matched to a gene. The CDR3 here is CASRKRTSGDQETQYF. In DNA form, the CDR3 reads TGTGCCAGCAGAAAAAGGACTAGCGGAGACCAAGAGACCCAGTACTTC.

The V gene is TRBV28, the J gene TRBJ1-5; 9 bases fit TRBD1. The ends lost 7 bases at V and 7 bases at J; junction bases unmatched: 11. This CDR3 comprises 15 residues. Germline V CDR1 and CDR2: MDHEN, SYDVKM. CDR3 sequence: CASTRGGTGRQPQHF. For the CDR3, the DNA is TGTGCCAGCACCCGGGGGGGGACAGGGCGACAGCCCCAGCATTTT. Looking up the rest from reference TRBV28 and TRBJ1-5 gives the full variable domain: DVKVTQSSRYLVKRTGEKVFLECVQDMDHENMFWYRQDPGLGLRLIYFSYDVKMKEKGDIPEGYSVSREKKERFSLILESASTNQTSMYLCASTRGGTGRQPQHFGDGTRLSIL.

This chain connects TRBV13 to TRBJ2-3, with a weak D call TRBD2 (6 bases). CDR1 is PRHDT, CDR2 FYEKMQ, per germline (reference sequence). V was trimmed by 4 bases and J by 0 bases, leaving 17 bases between them. The CDR3 covers 17 residues. The CDR3 sequence: CASSYGTSRASTDTQYF. The CDR3 DNA reads TGTGCCAGCAGCTACGGGACTTCGAGGGCCAGCACAGATACGCAGTATTTT.

The CDR3: CASSSPGLKILGGAFF. The CDR3 bases are TGTGCCAGCAGTTCCCCGGGACTTAAGATACTGGGGGGGGCTTTCTTT. The chain joins TRBV6-6 to TRBJ1-1; D may be TRBD1 (5 bases). V was pared by 4 bases and J by 11 bases, with 26 bases between. The CDR3 has 16 amino acids. Germline CDR1 reads MNHNY; CDR2 reads SVGAGI (reference sequence).

This chain uses TRBV4-2 with TRBJ1-4; TRBD1 aligns across 8 bases. V lost 0 bases to trimming and J lost 7 bases; unmatched junction nucleotides: 4. The CDR3 is 15 residues long. Per the germline V gene, CDR1 is LGHNA and CDR2 is YNFKEQ. CDR3 sequence (DNA): TGTGCCAGCAGCCAAGAAAGGGGGACAGGTGAAAAACTGTTTTTT. Amino acid sequence: CASSQERGTGEKLFF.

This chain joins TRBV28 and TRBJ1-1; tentatively, D is TRBD1 (5 bases). The germline gives CDR1 MDHEN, CDR2 SYDVKM. The CDR3 is 14 residues long. V was clipped by 5 bases and J by 4 bases, with 14 bases between them. The CDR3 DNA sequence: TGTGCCAGCAGTATCCTAGGGGTACGCACTGAAGCTTTCTTT. Translated, it gives CASSILGVRTEAFF.

The CDR3 DNA sequence: TGTGCCAGCAGCTTGGAACAGGATATCACAGATACGCAGTATTTT. Translated: CASSLEQDITDTQYF. The rearrangement uses TRBV5-4 and TRBJ2-3; possible D gene TRBD1, 5 bases. This CDR3 is built from 15 residues. V was cut by 0 bases and J by 2 bases, with 10 bases left in between. Per germline, CDR1 SGHNT and CDR2 YYREEE (reference sequence).

The chain employs TRBV5-1 and TRBJ2-7; TRBD1 aligns across 9 bases. The CDR3 totals 17 residues. V shed 0 bases and J 0 bases; nucleotides not matched to a gene: 7. Per germline, CDR1 SGHRS and CDR2 YFSETQ. This CDR3 is CASSLGTGAGFSYEQYF. As DNA, the CDR3 is TGCGCCAGCAGCTTGGGGACAGGGGCAGGCTTCTCCTACGAGCAGTACTTC.

A remark on this clone: Relative to the germline gene, one junction end is altered; a read error may explain this. CDR3 in DNA: TGTGCCATCAGAATGGACTCCGACAATGAGCAGTTCTTC. It translates to CAIRMDSDNEQFF. The chain links TRBV10-3 to TRBJ2-1, with TRBD2 as a possible D gene (5 bases). CDR1 ENHRY and CDR2 SYGVKD come from the germline V gene. The CDR3 totals 13 residues.